The 9 T cell receptor beta chains given below trace back to one sample, sequenced in a study of early T cells in non-severe SARS-CoV-2 infection. MiXCR, run by TCRdb on the 5' RACE reads, gives a single entry per CDR3 protein. This sample yields about 100,000 distinct CDR3 sequences, of which more than 9.5% are seen a single time; roughly 7.5% belongs to the top ten. Sequences were obtained from whole blood. The receptors were gathered from an adult who was a healthcare worker with PCR-confirmed SARS-CoV-2 infection or an uninfected control (not recorded which).

The chain has TRBV9 and TRBJ2-1; possible D gene TRBD2, 5 bases. Looked up from germline, CDR1 is SGDLS and CDR2 is YYNGEE. The CDR3 runs 14 residues. V shed 2 bases and J shed 6 bases, with 12 bases lying between them. Here the CDR3 DNA reads TGTGCCAGCAGCGTTCCTGACGGGGTCAATGAGCAGTTCTTC. It codes for CASSVPDGVNEQFF.

The genes are TRBV27 and TRBJ1-6; D remains unclear. The CDR3 runs to 16 residues. Germline V lookup: CDR1 MNHEY, CDR2 SMNVEV (reference sequence). Trimming removed 7 bases at V and 9 bases at J, with 22 bases between. CDR3 nucleotide sequence: TGTGCCAGCATCCCTAGATACGGACTGGGAGTTTCACCCCTCCACTTT. Its translation: CASIPRYGLGVSPLHF.

This rearrangement joins TRBV4-1 to TRBJ2-7, with D hard to call. Trimming pared 4 bases from V and 6 bases from J, leaving 10 bases between. The CDR3 is 12 residues long. Germline CDR1 MGHRA, CDR2 YSYEKL. The CDR3: CASSPILGEQYF. CDR3 in DNA: TGCGCCAGCAGCCCCATCTTGGGCGAGCAGTACTTC.

A few counts support this clonotype. This chain joins TRBV7-2 and TRBJ2-5; 9 bases line up with TRBD1. V lost 5 bases, J lost 5 bases, and 6 bases stayed unmatched. CDR1 and CDR2 from the germline V gene are SGHTA and FQGNSA. The CDR3 is 14 amino acids. The CDR3, as DNA: TGTGCCAGCAGCCGACCGGGGACAGGGGAGACCCAGTACTTC. It yields the protein CASSRPGTGETQYF.

The chain joins TRBV12-3 or TRBV12-4 to TRBJ2-7; maybe TRBD1 (5 bases). The CDR3 contains 13 residues. V shed 3 bases and J shed 4 bases, with 10 bases lying between them. As DNA, the CDR3 is TGTGCCAGCAGTTTCCAGGGTTGGTACGAGCAGTACTTC. This sequence encodes CASSFQGWYEQYF.

The table lists this clonotype with a few counts. The junction does not match germline at one end; this may be a read error. The chain is built from TRBV2 and TRBJ1-1, with D possibly matching TRBD1 (6 bases). The germline V gene has CDR1 SNHLY and CDR2 FYNNEI. The CDR3 is 15 residues long. CDR3 region: CAGSKNRVVITEAFF. The CDR3 region has the DNA TGTGCCGGCAGTAAAAACAGGGTGGTAATCACTGAAGCTTTCTTT.

This clonotype was seen ten or more times. The gene calls are TRBV7-2 and TRBJ2-3; D remains unclear. Germline CDR1 is SGHTA and CDR2 is FQGNSA. Trimming pared 5 bases from V and 4 bases from J, leaving 10 bases between. This CDR3 contains 13 residues. The CDR3 DNA follows: TGTGCCAGCAGCGCCCGAAACGCAGATACGCAGTATTTT. It codes for CASSARNADTQYF.

This clonotype was counted a few times. The chain is built from TRBV5-6 and TRBJ2-7, with D perhaps matching TRBD1 (6 bases). The V end was cut by 1 base, the J end by 12 bases, with 14 bases between. Germline V lookup: CDR1 SGHDT, CDR2 YYEEEE. This CDR3 has 12 residues. CDR3 residues: CASSLTRGSAYF. The CDR3 DNA sequence: TGTGCCAGCAGCTTGACCAGGGGCTCGGCGTACTTC.

The gene calls are TRBV5-5 and TRBJ2-7; 8 nucleotides agree with TRBD1. V shed 0 bases and J 4 bases; nucleotides not matched to a gene: 6. CDR1 and CDR2 (germline): SGHKS, YYEKEE (reference sequence). The CDR3 totals 15 residues. CDR3 DNA sequence: TGTGCCAGCAGCTTGGCGGACAGGGCTGCTTACGAGCAGTACTTC. Translated, it gives CASSLADRAAYEQYF.